This T cell receptor beta chain was recovered during a study of cytomegalovirus exposure and HLA in healthy donors. General observations from the study: Some TCR beta chains (over 150 of them) were listed as cytomegalovirus-associated.

As concerns this clone: Antigen specificity is unknown.

TCRdb's copy holds only in-frame clones and misses some; the assay was immunoSEQ multiplex PCR. The table has about 66,000 clones, around 97% seen once; the top ten hold around 1.5%. CDR1 is SGHNT and CDR2 is YYREEE in the germline V gene (reference sequence). V was clipped by 4 bases and J by 2 bases; unmatched bases: 2. The CDR3 is 13 residues long. This clonotype originated in a woman aged 18-30 years in good health and CMV-seropositive. The chain uses TRBV5-4 and TRBJ2-5; 7 positions match TRBD1. Source material: PBMCs. This CDR3 is CASSPRGQETQYF. DNA of the CDR3: TGTGCCAGCAGCCCCAGGGGGCAAGAGACCCAGTACTTC. Together with reference TRBV5-4 and TRBJ2-5, the CDR3 gives the full variable domain: ETGVTQSPTHLIKTRGQQVTLRCSSQSGHNTVSWYQQALGQGPQFIFQYYREEENGRGNFPPRFSGLQFPNYSSELNVNALELDDSALYLCASSPRGQETQYFGPGTRLLVL.